This T cell receptor (beta chain) was sequenced during a study of PD-1 blockade in classical Hodgkin lymphoma. Study conclusions and caveats: Newly diagnosed patients reportedly had lower baseline TCR diversity than healthy donors.

Generated by immunoSEQ multiplex PCR, the TCRdb table keeps only in-frame clones and is missing some. The top ten clones hold 2.8% of a sample with 35,000 to 55,000 clones, roughly 70% of them seen once. All trial patients relapsed after autologous stem cell transplantation. Complete response, partial response or progressive disease was recorded as best response. This clone was detected a few times. Its antigen is not known. The CDR3 spans 15 residues. The ends were cut back, 1 base at V and 7 bases at J, with 11 bases in the middle. Germline-derived CDR1 and CDR2 are LGHNA and YSLEER. The receptor was isolated from a human donor with classical Hodgkin lymphoma. The rearrangement joins TRBV4-3 to TRBJ1-6; no clear D. Sequences were derived from peripheral blood mononuclear cells (PBMCs), sampled before the second cycle of nivolumab. Here the CDR3 reads CASSQGAVQNSPLHF. CDR3 coding DNA: TGCGCCAGCAGCCAAGGTGCGGTACAAAATTCACCCCTCCACTTT.